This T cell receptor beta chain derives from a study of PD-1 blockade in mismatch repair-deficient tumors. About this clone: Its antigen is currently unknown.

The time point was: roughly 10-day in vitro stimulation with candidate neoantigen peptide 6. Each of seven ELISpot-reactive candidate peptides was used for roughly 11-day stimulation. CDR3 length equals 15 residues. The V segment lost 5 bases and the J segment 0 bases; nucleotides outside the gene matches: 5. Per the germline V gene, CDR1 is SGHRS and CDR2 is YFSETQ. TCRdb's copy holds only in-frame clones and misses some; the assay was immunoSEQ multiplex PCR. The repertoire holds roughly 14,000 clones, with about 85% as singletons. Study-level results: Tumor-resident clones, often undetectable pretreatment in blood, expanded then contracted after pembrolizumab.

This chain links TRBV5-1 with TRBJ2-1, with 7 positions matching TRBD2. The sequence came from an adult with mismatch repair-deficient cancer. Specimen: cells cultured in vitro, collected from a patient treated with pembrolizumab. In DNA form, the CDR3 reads TGCGCCAGCAGGGCAGCGGGGAGCTCCTACAATGAGCAGTTCTTC. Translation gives CASRAAGSSYNEQFF.